These T cell receptor beta chains were read from a single sample in a study of cytomegalovirus exposure and HLA in healthy donors. Profiling relied on immunoSEQ multiplex PCR, and the TCRdb table lists in-frame clones only, not all of them. The sample has about 120,000 clones, 89% seen once. Input material: PBMCs. Every receptor here comes from a woman between 18 and 30 years old in good health and CMV-seronegative. The CDR3 runs from the conserved cysteine through the conserved F or W. The order of the fields is V gene, J gene, D gene, clone size, CDR3 DNA, CDR3 protein. The D gene is left open where the match is weak. Clone size is not always given. Where it is, it says once, few, many or a class for expanded clones.

>TRBV5-1|TRBJ1-3|.|.
TGCGCCAGCAGCGTGGGCGGCAGCTCTGGAAACACCATATATTTT
CASSVGGSSGNTIYF
>TRBV25-1|TRBJ2-1|TRBD2|.
TGTGCCAGCAGTGATTCCCAAGCGGGAGATTGGGGTGAGCAGTTCTTC
CASSDSQAGDWGEQFF
>TRBV2|TRBJ2-5|TRBD1|.
TGTGCCAGCAGTCGTGACAGGGGTAAAATACAAGAGACCCAGTACTTC
CASSRDRGKIQETQYF
>TRBV11-2|TRBJ1-4|.|.
TGTGCCAGCAGCTTAGCTTTTAATGAAAAACTGTTTTTT
CASSLAFNEKLFF
>TRBV5-1|TRBJ2-2|TRBD2|once
TGCGCCAGCAGCTTCTTCCTTACTAGCGGGGGGCGCACCGGGGAGCTGTTTTTT
CASSFFLTSGGRTGELFF
>TRBV7-9|TRBJ2-2|TRBD2|.
TGTGCCAGCAGCCTCGGACTAGCCGCAGGGGAGCTGTTTTTT
CASSLGLAAGELFF
>TRBV5-6|TRBJ2-6|.|.
TGTGCCAGCAGCGGTGCCGTGGGCTCGGAACCTGGGGCCAACGTCCTGACTTTC
CASSGAVGSEPGANVLTF
>TRBV6-4|TRBJ2-1|.|.
TGTGCCAGCAGCGAAACCCTGAGCTCCTACAATGAGCAGTTCTTC
CASSETLSSYNEQFF
>TRBV15|TRBJ2-7|TRBD2|.
TGTGCCACCAGCAGAAGTAGCGGGAGCTACGAGCAGTACTTC
CATSRSSGSYEQYF
>TRBV10-3|TRBJ2-7|.|.
TGTGCCATCAGTGAGCCGAATCCGGGGTGGTCCTACGAGCAGTACTTC
CAISEPNPGWSYEQYF
>TRBV4-1|TRBJ2-3|TRBD2|.
TGCGCCAGCAGCCGCCGACTAGCGGGAGCTTCGGATACGCAGTATTTT
CASSRRLAGASDTQYF
>TRBV28|TRBJ2-7|TRBD1|.
TGTGCCAGCAGCTGGGGACAGGGGTACGAGCAGTACTTC
CASSWGQGYEQYF
>TRBV7-3|TRBJ1-2|TRBD1|.
TGTGCCAGCAGCTTGACACCCGACAGGGCCTATGGCTACACCTTC
CASSLTPDRAYGYTF